This record covers a single TCR beta chain. Clones were read by immunoSEQ multiplex PCR, and TCRdb kept only the in-frame ones, dropping some. The sample consists of more than 550,000 clones, roughly 72% of them appearing once. This sample was taken from a study of shared clonotypes between healthy human individuals. Study as a whole: Used for every donor were three CD4 naive, three CD4 memory, two CD8 naive and one CD8 memory plate.

The CDR3 is 13 residues long. Between the trimmed V and J ends, which lost 1 base and 7 bases, there was a span of 8 bases. Germline assignment: CDR1 LNHDA and CDR2 SQIVND (reference sequence). The origin of this receptor is a woman aged 25 to 39 in good health. The material sequenced was memory CD4+ T cells sorted from blood. The subset denotes: CD45RA-negative fraction. The chain joins TRBV19 to TRBJ1-5; D is uncertain. CDR3 nucleotide sequence: TGTGCCAGTAGTATAGCTGGGCGGCAGCCCCAGCATTTT. It yields the protein CASSIAGRQPQHF.